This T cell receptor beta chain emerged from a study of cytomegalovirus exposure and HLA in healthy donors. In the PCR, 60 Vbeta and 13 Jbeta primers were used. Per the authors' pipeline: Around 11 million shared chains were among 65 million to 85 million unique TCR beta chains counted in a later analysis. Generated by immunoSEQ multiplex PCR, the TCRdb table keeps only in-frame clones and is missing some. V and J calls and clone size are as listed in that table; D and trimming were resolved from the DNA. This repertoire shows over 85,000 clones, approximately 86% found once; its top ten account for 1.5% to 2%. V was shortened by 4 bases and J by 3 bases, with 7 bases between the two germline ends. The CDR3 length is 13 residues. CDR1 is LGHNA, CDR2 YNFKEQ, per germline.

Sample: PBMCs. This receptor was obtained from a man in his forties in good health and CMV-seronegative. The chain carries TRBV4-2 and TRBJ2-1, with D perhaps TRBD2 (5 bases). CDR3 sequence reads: CASSREGYNEQFF. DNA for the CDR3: TGTGCCAGCAGCCGTGAGGGCTACAATGAGCAGTTCTTC.